This TCR beta chain was recovered during a study of blood T cell repertoires in COVID-19. Study-level information: Spain, Italy and the United States supplied samples that represented acute and convalescent COVID-19. T cells, B-cell-depleted T cells, or PBMCs provided the cDNA or gDNA that served as material.

As originally analysed: The authors estimated nucleated cell counts from reference gene primer amplification. Generated by immunoSEQ multiplex PCR, the TCRdb table keeps only in-frame clones and is missing some. Clonal size and the V and J genes are those of that table, whereas D and trimming came from the DNA. Of a few hundred thousand clones detected, approximately 82% appear once; the ten largest clones hold 1.5% to 2%. The V gene's germline CDR1 is SGHAT and CDR2 FQNNGV. This CDR3 comprises 17 residues. V shed 5 bases, J shed 0 bases, and the junction held 10 bases outside the gene matches. This sequence joins TRBV11-2 and TRBJ2-3, with TRBD2 matching over 8 bases. The TCR was taken from a man between 25 and 39 years old who had recovered from COVID-19. Sequencing used peripheral blood. The CDR3 bases are TGTGCCAGCAGCCCGACCGGGACTAGTTATAGCACAGATACGCAGTATTTT. Protein sequence: CASSPTGTSYSTDTQYF.